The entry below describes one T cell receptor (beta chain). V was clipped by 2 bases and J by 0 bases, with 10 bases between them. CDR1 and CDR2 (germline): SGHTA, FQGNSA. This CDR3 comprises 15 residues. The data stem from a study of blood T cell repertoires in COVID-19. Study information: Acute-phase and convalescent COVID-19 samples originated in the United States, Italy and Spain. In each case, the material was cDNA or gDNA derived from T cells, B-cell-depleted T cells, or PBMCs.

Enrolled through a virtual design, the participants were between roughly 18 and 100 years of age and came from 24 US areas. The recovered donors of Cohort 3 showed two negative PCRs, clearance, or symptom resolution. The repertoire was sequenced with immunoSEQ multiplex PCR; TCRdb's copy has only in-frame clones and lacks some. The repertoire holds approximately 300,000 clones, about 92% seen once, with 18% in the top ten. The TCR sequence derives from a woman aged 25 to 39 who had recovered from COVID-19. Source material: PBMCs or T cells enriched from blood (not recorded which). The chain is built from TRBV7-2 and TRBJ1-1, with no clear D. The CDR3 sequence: CASSLSGGLNTEAFF. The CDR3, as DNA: TGTGCCAGCAGCTTATCAGGAGGGTTGAACACTGAAGCTTTCTTT.